This TCR beta chain was found in a study of monozygotic twins with inflammatory bowel disease. Findings of the study overall: Clonotypes shared with others were fewer in IBD patients than in healthy twins, especially with disease activity. No discrimination was achieved between different T cell subtypes.

TCRdb re-called the 5' RACE reads and catalogs CDR3 proteins one per entry, DNA excluded. The sample data list approximately 400,000 distinct CDR3 sequences. For this clonotype: Its antigen is not identified.

Specimen: blood. The origin of this receptor is a human donor with ulcerative colitis or Crohn's disease, or a healthy co-twin of an affected twin (not recorded which).

The CDR3 is CASSVGQGRTQYF. V and J are TRBV5-1 and TRBJ2-5. The CDR3 runs to 13 residues. The germline CDR1 and CDR2 sequences are SGHRS and YFSETQ.